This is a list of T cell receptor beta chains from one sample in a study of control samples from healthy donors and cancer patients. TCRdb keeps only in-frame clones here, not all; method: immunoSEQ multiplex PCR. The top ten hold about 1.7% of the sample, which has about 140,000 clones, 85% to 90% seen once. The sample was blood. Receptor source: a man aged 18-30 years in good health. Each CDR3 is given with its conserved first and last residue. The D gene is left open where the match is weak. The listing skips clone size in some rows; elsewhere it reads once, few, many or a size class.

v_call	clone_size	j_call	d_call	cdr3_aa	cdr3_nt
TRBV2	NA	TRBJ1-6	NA	CATMRDNSPLHF	TGTGCCACAATGAGAGATAATTCACCCCTCCACTTT
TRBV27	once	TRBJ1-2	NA	CASKPFQGLANYGYTF	TGTGCCAGCAAGCCATTTCAGGGGTTAGCTAACTATGGCTACACCTTC
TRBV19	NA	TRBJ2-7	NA	CASSTGAWSSYEQYF	TGTGCCAGTAGTACAGGGGCTTGGAGCTCCTACGAGCAGTACTTC
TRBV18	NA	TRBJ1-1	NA	CASSPVPDEAFF	TGTGCCAGCTCACCGGTTCCAGATGAAGCTTTCTTT
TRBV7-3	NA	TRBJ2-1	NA	CASSSPGANEQFF	TGTGCCAGCAGCTCCCCGGGAGCGAATGAGCAGTTCTTC
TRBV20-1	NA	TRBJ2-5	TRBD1	CSASYPTGGQTQYF	TGCAGTGCTAGTTATCCGACAGGGGGACAGACCCAGTACTTC
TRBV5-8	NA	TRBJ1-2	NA	CASSLGYYGYTF	TGTGCCAGCAGCTTGGGATACTATGGCTACACCTTC
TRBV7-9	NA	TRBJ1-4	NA	CASSLRQRNEKLFF	TGTGCCAGCAGCTTACGACAGCGTAATGAAAAACTGTTTTTT
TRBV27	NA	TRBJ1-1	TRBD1	CASRPTGYVTEAFF	TGTGCCAGCAGACCGACAGGGTATGTCACTGAAGCTTTCTTT
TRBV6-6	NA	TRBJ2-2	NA	CASLPAGKEETGELFF	TGTGCCAGCCTCCCCGCGGGGAAGGAAGAAACCGGGGAGCTGTTTTTT
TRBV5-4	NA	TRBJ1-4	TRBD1	CASSSTGTGGREKLFF	TGTGCCAGCAGCTCCACGGGCACAGGGGGCCGGGAAAAACTGTTTTTT
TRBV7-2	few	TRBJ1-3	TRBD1	CASTLDREGRNTIYF	TGTGCCAGCACCCTCGACAGGGAGGGTAGAAACACCATATATTTT
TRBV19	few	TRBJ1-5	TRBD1	CASSGDRGKDQPQHF	TGTGCCAGTAGTGGGGACAGGGGAAAGGATCAGCCCCAGCATTTT
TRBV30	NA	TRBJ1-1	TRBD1	CAWRGGWQGDTEAFF	TGTGCCTGGAGAGGGGGCTGGCAGGGGGACACTGAAGCTTTCTTT
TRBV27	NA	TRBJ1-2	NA	CASRPLVGGYTF	TGTGCCAGCAGACCCCTGGTAGGTGGCTACACCTTC
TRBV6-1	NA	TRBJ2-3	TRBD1	CASSGPRAGGATDTQYF	TGTGCCAGCAGTGGGCCGAGGGCAGGGGGTGCCACAGATACGCAGTATTTT
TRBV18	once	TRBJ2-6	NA	CASSPGIDLGANVLTF	TGTGCCAGCTCACCAGGGATAGACCTCGGGGCCAACGTCCTGACTTTC
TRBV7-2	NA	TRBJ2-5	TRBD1	CASRPTGGQETQYF	TGTGCCAGCAGACCAACAGGGGGCCAAGAGACCCAGTACTTC
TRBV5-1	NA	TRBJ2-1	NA	CASSLSVIGSSYNEQFF	TGCGCCAGCAGCTTGTCGGTGATAGGGAGCTCCTACAATGAGCAGTTCTTC